The clone carrying this TCR beta chain was detected only a few times. These data originate in a study of blood T cell repertoires in COVID-19. Study information: Italy, Spain and the United States were the sources of the convalescent and acute COVID-19 samples. PBMCs, B-cell-depleted T cells, or T cells were the source of the cDNA or gDNA that made up the material.

Per the authors' pipeline: By means of reference gene primer amplification, nucleated cell counts were estimated. Profiled with immunoSEQ multiplex PCR; TCRdb holds only in-frame clones, not every one. From that table come the V and J calls and clone size; the DNA was used to work out D and trimming. The table has some 20,000 clones, approximately 90% seen once. Sequencing was done on a sample of peripheral blood. The receptor was isolated from a human donor in a cohort sampled during active COVID-19. The donor label of this sample is uncertain.

The CDR3 coding sequence is TGCGCCAGCAGGTCGGGACAGCCCCGGGAAGAAAAACTGTTTTTT. The encoded protein is CASRSGQPREEKLFF. The rearrangement links TRBV10-2 to TRBJ1-4, with 7 bases identical to TRBD1. This CDR3 comprises 15 residues. CDR1 and CDR2 (germline): WSHSY, SAAADI. V trimming: 6 bases; J trimming: 8 bases; junction bases outside the gene matches: 12.